The clone carrying this T cell receptor (beta chain) has just a few counts. Its antigen is not known. This sample stems from a study of beta chain features in type 1 diabetes. Expressed TCRB transcripts were sequenced after all isolated RNA was converted to cDNA. Here immunoSEQ multiplex PCR was the method, and the copy in TCRdb shows in-frame clones only, minus some. Altogether 310,000 or so clones are present, roughly 8.8% being singletons, with the ten largest covering 0.95% to 1.1%. Study outcomes and limitations: All four CD4+ subsets from Type 1 diabetes patients carried moderately but significantly shorter TCRB CDR3s.

The clonotype originates from a man aged 25-45 years with type 1 diabetes. Sequenced material: central memory CD4+ T cells from blood.

The DNA for the CDR3 is TGCGCCAGCAGTGGAAACAGGGGGCGAAGTCAGCCCCAGCATTTT. It is translated as CASSGNRGRSQPQHF. This chain connects TRBV10-2 to TRBJ1-5, with 9 bases fitting TRBD1. V shed 4 bases, J shed 6 bases, and the junction held 7 bases outside the gene matches. Germline V gives CDR1 WSHSY, CDR2 SAAADI. CDR3 size: 15 residues.